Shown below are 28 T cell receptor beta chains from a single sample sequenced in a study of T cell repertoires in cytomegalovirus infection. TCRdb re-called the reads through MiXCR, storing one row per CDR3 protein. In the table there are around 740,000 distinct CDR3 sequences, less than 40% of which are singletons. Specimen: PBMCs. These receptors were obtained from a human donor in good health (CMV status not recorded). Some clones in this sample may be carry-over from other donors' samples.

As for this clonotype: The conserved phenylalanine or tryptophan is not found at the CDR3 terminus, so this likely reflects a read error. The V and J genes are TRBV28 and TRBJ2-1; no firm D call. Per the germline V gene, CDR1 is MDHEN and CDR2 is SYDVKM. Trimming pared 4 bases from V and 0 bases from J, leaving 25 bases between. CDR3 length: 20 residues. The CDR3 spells CASSSGLRSFGRSSYNEQFL. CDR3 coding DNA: TGTGCCAGCAGTTCAGGCCTTCGCAGTTTCGGCAGAAGCTCCTACAATGAGCAGTTCTTA.

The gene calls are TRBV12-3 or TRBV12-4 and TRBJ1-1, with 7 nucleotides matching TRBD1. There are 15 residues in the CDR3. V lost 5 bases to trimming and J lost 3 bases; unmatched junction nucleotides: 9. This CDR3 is CASSLLQGGYTEAFF. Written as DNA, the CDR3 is TGTGCCAGCAGTCTACTTCAGGGGGGCTACACTGAAGCTTTCTTT.

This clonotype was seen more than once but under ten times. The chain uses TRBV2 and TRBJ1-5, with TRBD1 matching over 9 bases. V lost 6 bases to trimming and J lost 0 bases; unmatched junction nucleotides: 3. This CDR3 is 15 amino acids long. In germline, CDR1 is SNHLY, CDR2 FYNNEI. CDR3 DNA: TGTGCCAGCAGGTCGGACAGGGGTAGCAATCAGCCCCAGCATTTT. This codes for CASRSDRGSNQPQHF. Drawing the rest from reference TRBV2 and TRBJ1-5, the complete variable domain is EPEVTQTPSHQVTQMGQEVILRCVPISNHLYFYWYRQILGQKVEFLVSFYNNEISEKSEIFDDQFSVERPDGSNFTLKIRSTKLEDSAMYFCASRSDRGSNQPQHFGDGTRLSIL.

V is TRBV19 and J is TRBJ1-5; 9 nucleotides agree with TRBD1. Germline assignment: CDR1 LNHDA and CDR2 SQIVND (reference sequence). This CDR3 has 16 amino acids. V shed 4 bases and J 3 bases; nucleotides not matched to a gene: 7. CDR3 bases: TGTGCCAGTAGTAGGGACAGGGTTTGGAACAATCAGCCCCAGCATTTT. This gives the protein CASSRDRVWNNQPQHF. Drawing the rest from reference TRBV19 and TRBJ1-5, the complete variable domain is DGGITQSPKYLFRKEGQNVTLSCEQNLNHDAMYWYRQDPGQGLRLIYYSQIVNDFQKGDIAEGYSVSREKKESFPLTVTSAQKNPTAFYLCASSRDRVWNNQPQHFGDGTRLSIL.

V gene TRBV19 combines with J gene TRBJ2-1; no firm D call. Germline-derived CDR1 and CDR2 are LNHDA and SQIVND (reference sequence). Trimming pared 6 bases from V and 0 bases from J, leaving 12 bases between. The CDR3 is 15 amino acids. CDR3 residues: CASSSNIGSYNEQFF. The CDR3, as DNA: TGTGCCAGTAGCTCCAACATAGGCTCCTACAATGAGCAGTTCTTC.

In DNA, the CDR3 is TGTGCCAGCAGTTTACAGGGCCGGCTCAAAGGGAACTATGGCTACACCTTC. It codes for CASSLQGRLKGNYGYTF. The chain carries TRBV6-2 or TRBV6-3 and TRBJ1-2; TRBD1 might be the D (6 bases). This CDR3 has 17 amino acids. In germline, CDR1 is MNHEY, CDR2 SVGEGT. V lost 4 bases and J 2 bases, leaving 20 bases between the germline ends.

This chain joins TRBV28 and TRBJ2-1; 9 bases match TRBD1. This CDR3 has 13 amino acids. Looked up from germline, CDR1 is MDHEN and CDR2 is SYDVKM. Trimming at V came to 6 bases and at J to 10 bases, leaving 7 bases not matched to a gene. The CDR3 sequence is CASSSTGGPEQFF. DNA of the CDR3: TGTGCCAGCAGCTCCACAGGGGGCCCGGAGCAGTTCTTC.

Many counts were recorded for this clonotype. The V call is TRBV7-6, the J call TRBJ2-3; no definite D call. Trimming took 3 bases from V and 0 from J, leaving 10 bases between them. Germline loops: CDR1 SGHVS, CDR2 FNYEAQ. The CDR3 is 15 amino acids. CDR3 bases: TGTGCCAGCAGCTTGGAAATAACAAGCACAGATACGCAGTATTTT. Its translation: CASSLEITSTDTQYF.

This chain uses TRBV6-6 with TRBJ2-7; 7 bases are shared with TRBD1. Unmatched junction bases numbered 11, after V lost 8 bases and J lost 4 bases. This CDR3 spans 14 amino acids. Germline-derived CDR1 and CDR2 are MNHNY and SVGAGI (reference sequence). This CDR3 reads CASSGTVSIYEQYF. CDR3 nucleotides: TGTGCCAGCTCAGGGACAGTCTCGATTTACGAGCAGTACTTC.

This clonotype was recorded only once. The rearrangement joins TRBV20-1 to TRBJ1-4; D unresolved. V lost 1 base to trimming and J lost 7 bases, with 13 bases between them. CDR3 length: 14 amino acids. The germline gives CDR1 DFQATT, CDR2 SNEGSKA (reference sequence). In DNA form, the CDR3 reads TGCAGTGCTAGAGGAACCGGGGTCGGTGAAAAACTGTTTTTT. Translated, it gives CSARGTGVGEKLFF.

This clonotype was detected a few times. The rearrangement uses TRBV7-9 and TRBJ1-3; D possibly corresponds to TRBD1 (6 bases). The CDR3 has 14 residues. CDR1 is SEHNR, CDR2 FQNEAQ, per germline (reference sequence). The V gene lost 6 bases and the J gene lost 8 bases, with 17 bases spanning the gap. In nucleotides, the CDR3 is TGTGCCAGCAGAGCCACAGGGTTCGAAGACACCATATATTTT. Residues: CASRATGFEDTIYF.

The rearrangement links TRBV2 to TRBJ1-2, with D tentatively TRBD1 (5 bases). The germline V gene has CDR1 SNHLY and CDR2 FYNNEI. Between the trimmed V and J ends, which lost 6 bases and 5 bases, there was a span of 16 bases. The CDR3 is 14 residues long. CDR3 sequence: CASRGGDGNYGYTF. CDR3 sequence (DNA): TGTGCCAGCAGAGGCGGGGACGGGAATTATGGCTACACCTTC.

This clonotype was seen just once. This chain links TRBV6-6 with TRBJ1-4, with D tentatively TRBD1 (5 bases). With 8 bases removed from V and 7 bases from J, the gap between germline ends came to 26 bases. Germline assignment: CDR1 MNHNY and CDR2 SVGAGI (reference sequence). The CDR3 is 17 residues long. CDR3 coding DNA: TGTGCCAGCCTCCAGAAAATGATAGGGGAGAATAGTGAAAAACTGTTTTTT. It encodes CASLQKMIGENSEKLFF.

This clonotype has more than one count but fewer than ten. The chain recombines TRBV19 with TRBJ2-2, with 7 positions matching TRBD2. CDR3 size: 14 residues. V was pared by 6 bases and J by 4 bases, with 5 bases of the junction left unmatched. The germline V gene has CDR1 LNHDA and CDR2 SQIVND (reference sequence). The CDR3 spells CASRTSPGTGELFF. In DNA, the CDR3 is TGTGCCAGTAGGACTAGCCCGGGCACCGGGGAGCTGTTTTTT. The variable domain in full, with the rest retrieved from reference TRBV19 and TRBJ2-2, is DGGITQSPKYLFRKEGQNVTLSCEQNLNHDAMYWYRQDPGQGLRLIYYSQIVNDFQKGDIAEGYSVSREKKESFPLTVTSAQKNPTAFYLCASRTSPGTGELFFGEGSRLTVL.

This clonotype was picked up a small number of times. CDR3 nucleotide sequence: TGTGCCAGCAGTTACGATGGGGGTGTCAATCAGCCCCAGCATTTT. The encoded protein is CASSYDGGVNQPQHF. The chain recombines TRBV6-2 or TRBV6-3 with TRBJ1-5; perhaps TRBD1 as D (5 bases). Germline V lookup: CDR1 MNHEY, CDR2 SVGEGT. CDR3 length equals 15 residues. Between the trimmed V and J ends, which lost 2 bases and 3 bases, there was a span of 11 bases.

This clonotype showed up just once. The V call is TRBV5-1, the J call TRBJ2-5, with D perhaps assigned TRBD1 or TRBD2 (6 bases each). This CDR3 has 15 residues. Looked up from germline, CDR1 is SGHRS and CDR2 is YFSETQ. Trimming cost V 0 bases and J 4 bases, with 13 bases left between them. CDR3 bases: TGCGCCAGCAGCTTGGATCCGGGGGCAGGAGAGACCCAGTACTTC. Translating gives CASSLDPGAGETQYF.

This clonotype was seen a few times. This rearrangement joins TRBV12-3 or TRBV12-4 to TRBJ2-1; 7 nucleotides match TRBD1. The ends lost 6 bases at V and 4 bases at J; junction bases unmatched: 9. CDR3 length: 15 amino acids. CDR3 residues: CASSPTGFGYNEQFF. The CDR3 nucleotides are TGTGCCAGCAGCCCGACAGGGTTTGGATACAATGAGCAGTTCTTC.

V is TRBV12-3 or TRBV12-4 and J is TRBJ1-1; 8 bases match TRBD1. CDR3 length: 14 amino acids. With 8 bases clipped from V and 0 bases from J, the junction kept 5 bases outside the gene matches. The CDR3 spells CASAPQGVNTEAFF. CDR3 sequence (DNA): TGTGCCAGCGCACCACAGGGGGTGAACACTGAAGCTTTCTTT.

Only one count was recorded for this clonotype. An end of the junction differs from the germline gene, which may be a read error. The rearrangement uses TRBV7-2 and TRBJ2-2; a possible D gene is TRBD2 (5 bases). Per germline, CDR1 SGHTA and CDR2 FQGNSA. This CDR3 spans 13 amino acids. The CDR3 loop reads CARSLVIDGDMFF. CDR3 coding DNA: TGTGCCAGAAGCTTAGTCATCGACGGGGATATGTTTTTT.

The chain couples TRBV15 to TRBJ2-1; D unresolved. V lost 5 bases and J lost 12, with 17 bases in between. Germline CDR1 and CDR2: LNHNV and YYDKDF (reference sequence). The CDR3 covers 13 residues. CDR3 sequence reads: CATSGLGGRSQFF. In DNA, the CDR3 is TGTGCCACCAGCGGGTTGGGCGGAAGGTCGCAGTTCTTC.

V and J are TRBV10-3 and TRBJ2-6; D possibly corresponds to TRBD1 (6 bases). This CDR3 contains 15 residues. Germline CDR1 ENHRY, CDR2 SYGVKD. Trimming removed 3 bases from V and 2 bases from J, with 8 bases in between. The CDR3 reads CAISDGGAGANVLTF. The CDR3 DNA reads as TGTGCCATCAGTGATGGGGGCGCTGGGGCCAACGTCCTGACTTTC.

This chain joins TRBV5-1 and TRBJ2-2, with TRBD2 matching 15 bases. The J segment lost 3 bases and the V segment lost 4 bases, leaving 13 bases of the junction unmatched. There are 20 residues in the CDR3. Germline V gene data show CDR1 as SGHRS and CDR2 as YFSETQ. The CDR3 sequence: CASSPEPPGTSGRHTGELFF. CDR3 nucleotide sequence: TGCGCCAGCAGCCCCGAGCCACCCGGGACTAGCGGGAGGCACACCGGGGAGCTGTTTTTT.

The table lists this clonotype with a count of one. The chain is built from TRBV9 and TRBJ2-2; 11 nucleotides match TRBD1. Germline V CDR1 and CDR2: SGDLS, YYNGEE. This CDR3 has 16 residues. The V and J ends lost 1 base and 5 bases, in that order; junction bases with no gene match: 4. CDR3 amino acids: CASSVSGTGGTGELFF. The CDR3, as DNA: TGTGCCAGCAGCGTATCAGGGACAGGGGGGACCGGGGAGCTGTTTTTT.

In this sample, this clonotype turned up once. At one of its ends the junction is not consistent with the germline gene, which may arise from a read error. The CDR3, as DNA: TGTGCCATTAGTATGTTCCGGGGTGCGGAAGCTTTCTTT. This gives the protein CAISMFRGAEAFF. V is TRBV19 and J is TRBJ1-1; D uncertain. CDR1 LNHDA and CDR2 SQIVND come from the germline V gene (reference sequence). This CDR3 region has 13 residues.

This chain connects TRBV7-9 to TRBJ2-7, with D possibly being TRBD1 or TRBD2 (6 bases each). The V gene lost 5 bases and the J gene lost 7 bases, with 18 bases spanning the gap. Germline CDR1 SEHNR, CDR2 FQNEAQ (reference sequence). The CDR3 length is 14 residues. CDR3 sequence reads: CASSLRNRAGEQYF. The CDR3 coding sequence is TGTGCCAGCAGCCTTAGAAACAGGGCGGGGGAGCAGTACTTC.

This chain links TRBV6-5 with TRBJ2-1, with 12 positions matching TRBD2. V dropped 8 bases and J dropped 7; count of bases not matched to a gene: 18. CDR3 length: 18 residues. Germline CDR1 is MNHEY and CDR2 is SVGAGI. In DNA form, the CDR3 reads TGTGCCAGCTCAAACGGCCTAGCGGGAGGGCCGATAACGAATGAGCAGTTCTTC. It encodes CASSNGLAGGPITNEQFF.

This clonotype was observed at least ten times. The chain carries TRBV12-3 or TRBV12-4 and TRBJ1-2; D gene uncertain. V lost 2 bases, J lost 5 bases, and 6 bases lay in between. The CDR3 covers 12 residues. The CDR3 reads CASSLNRYGYTF. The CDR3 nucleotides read TGTGCCAGCAGTTTAAATAGATATGGCTACACCTTC.

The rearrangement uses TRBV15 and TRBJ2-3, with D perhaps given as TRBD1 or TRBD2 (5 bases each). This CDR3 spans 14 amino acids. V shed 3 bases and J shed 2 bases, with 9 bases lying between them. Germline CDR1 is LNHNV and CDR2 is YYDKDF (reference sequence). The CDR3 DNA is TGTGCCACCAGCAGGATCGGGACCACAGATACGCAGTATTTT. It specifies CATSRIGTTDTQYF.